This TCR beta chain is from a study of cytomegalovirus exposure and HLA in healthy donors. Study results and caveats: The authors considered a cluster of highly shared sequence variants likely to be a sequencing artifact.

Both 60 Vbeta primers and 13 Jbeta primers went into the PCR. Assay: immunoSEQ multiplex PCR; the TCRdb copy retains only in-frame clones and omits some. The sample lists 150,000 to 200,000 clones; more than 65% were seen once. For this clone: Its target is unknown.

This CDR3 comprises 11 residues. The V gene's germline CDR1 is MNHEY and CDR2 SVGAGI. Trimming stripped 8 bases from V and 6 bases from J, with 9 bases between. The sequence was obtained from a woman under 40 in good health and CMV-seropositive. The genes are TRBV6-5 and TRBJ2-3; the D is unclear. What was sequenced was PBMCs. CDR3 sequence (DNA): TGTGCCAGCGCATCCAGGGATACGCAGTATTTT. Protein: CASASRDTQYF.